This T cell receptor (beta chain) was observed in a study of human T cells and chemical hapten exposure. Overall study: Donors were sensitized with 2% DPC on the upper inner arm.

The table lists this clonotype with many counts. Time point indicated: patch test 3, about 24 weeks after DPC sensitization. The treatment is: therapeutic diphenylcyclopropenone sensitization with weekly scalp DPC. Donors were 18 to 70-year-old alopecia patients suitable for DPC. Individual cDNA molecules each carried unique molecular identifiers attached by the library. Each CDR3 protein is one row after TCRdb ran MiXCR on the RACE reads. The table includes fewer than 100,000 distinct CDR3 sequences, approximately 11% detected once. The V segment lost 2 bases and the J segment 6 bases; nucleotides outside the gene matches: 9. The CDR3 sequence is 17 residues long. Germline loops: CDR1 KGHSH, CDR2 LQKENI.

This TCR was sampled from a woman in her twenties or thirties with alopecia areata. Some clones in this sample may be carry-over from other donors' samples. The chain is built from TRBV18 and TRBJ1-4; TRBD1 matches at 10 bases. Specimen: whole blood, collected in connection with sensitization to the hapten diphenylcyclopropenone (DPC). The CDR3 nucleotides are TGTGCCAGCTCACCAGCGAGAAGAGGACAGGGGGATGAAAAACTGTTTTTT. Translation gives CASSPARRGQGDEKLFF. The whole variable domain, remainder taken from reference TRBV18 and TRBJ1-4, is NAGVMQNPRHLVRRRGQEARLRCSPMKGHSHVYWYRQLPEEGLKFMVYLQKENIIDESGMPKERFSAEFPKEGPSILRIQQVVRGDSAAYFCASSPARRGQGDEKLFFGSGTQLSVL.